This T cell receptor beta chain was sequenced in a study of tumor and adjacent non-tumor tissue in lung cancer. A modified ARM-PCR protocol with three rounds of nested PCR amplified TCRbeta. TCRdb re-analysed the multiplex PCR reads in MiXCR, keeping a single row per CDR3 protein. Among 65,000 to 95,000 distinct CDR3 sequences, around two thirds were seen once, and the ten largest hold roughly 12%. The template was RNA from unsorted bulk tissue. On this clonotype itself: The junction and the germline gene differ at one end; a read error may be behind it.

This receptor was obtained from a woman in her 70s with non-small cell lung cancer. The specimen was lung tumor tissue.

Here the CDR3 reads CVSSQDSLAASDTHYF. The CDR3 nucleotides are TGTGTCAGCAGCCAAGATTCACTAGCGGCCTCCGATACGCACTATTTT. The J gene is TRBJ2-3, the V gene TRBV4-2; 8 nucleotides agree with TRBD2. Germline CDR1 and CDR2: LGHNA and YNFKEQ. This CDR3 contains 16 residues.